This T cell receptor (beta chain) was sequenced in a study of breast tumors, draining lymph nodes, adjacent tissues. Study results and limitations: Tumor T cell lymph node origin was a supported hypothesis, not proven.

TCRdb recomputed calls from the multiplex PCR reads with MiXCR, one row per CDR3 protein. The sample shows approximately 14,000 distinct CDR3 sequences, around 52% of them seen only once. In its sample, this clonotype is medium-sized. No antigen is known for it. The clonotype originates from a female donor with breast cancer. Some clones in this sample may be carry-over from other donors' samples. Sample: tumor-adjacent breast tissue.

For the CDR3, the DNA is TGTGCCAGCAGCCGTCGCCCCGGGGTGGAACAGCCCCAGCATTTT. Amino acid sequence: CASSRRPGVEQPQHF. The chain is built from TRBV7-6 and TRBJ1-5; D remains ambiguous. Trimming took off 5 bases at V and 7 bases at J, with 18 bases between the two ends. Germline lookup yields CDR1 SGHVS and CDR2 FNYEAQ. The CDR3 runs 15 residues.